Sequencing of this T cell receptor beta chain was carried out in a study of identical twins. V lost 5 bases to trimming and J lost 5 bases, with 5 bases between them. The CDR3 loop spans 11 amino acids. Germline V CDR1 and CDR2: SGHTA, FQGNSA. There are many counts of this clonotype. Via MiXCR, TCRdb re-called the 5' RACE reads, giving one row per CDR3 protein. This table has roughly 720,000 distinct CDR3 sequences, around a sixth appearing once. The sample was also reused in another study, on T cells expressing NK-cell markers.

This TCR came from a young woman in good health. Sequencing was carried out using PBMCs. J is TRBJ2-3 and V is TRBV7-2; D is ambiguous. The CDR3 loop is CASSRRDTQYF. CDR3 in DNA: TGTGCCAGCAGCCGGCGAGATACGCAGTATTTT.